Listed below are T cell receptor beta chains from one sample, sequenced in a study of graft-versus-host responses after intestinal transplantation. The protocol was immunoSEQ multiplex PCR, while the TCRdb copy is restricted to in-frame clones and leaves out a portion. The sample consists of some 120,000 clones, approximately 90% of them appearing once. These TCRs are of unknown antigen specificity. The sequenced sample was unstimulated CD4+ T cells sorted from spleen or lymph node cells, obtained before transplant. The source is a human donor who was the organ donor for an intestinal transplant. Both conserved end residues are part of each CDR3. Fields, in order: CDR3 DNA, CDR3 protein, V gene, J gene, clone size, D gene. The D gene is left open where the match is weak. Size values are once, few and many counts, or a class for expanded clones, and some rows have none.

TGTGTCAGCAGCTTAGACTCGGGGACCCAGTACTTC	CVSSLDSGTQYF	TRBV7-9	TRBJ2-5	-	-
TGTGCCAGCAGTTCGGGACAGATGAACACTGAAGCTTTCTTT	CASSSGQMNTEAFF	TRBV5-4	TRBJ1-1	-	TRBD1
TGTGCCTGGAATCGTGAAGCGGGAGTCTACGAGCAGTACTTC	CAWNREAGVYEQYF	TRBV30	TRBJ2-7	-	TRBD2
TGTGCCAGTAGTATTTTGGGGGGCATTGATCAGCCCCAGCATTTT	CASSILGGIDQPQHF	TRBV19	TRBJ1-5	-	-
TGTGCCAGCAGGGCTTCTGGAAACACCATATATTTT	CASRASGNTIYF	TRBV6-1	TRBJ1-3	-	-
TGTGCCAGCCGACAGGGAACCGGCGGGGAGCTGTTTTTT	CASRQGTGGELFF	TRBV9	TRBJ2-2	-	TRBD1
TGTGCCAGCAGTTTCCTCATGGGGGGTAATGAAAAACTGTTTTTT	CASSFLMGGNEKLFF	TRBV28	TRBJ1-4	-	-
TGTGCCAGCAGCTCGTGGGGCTACGGGCAGTACTTC	CASSSWGYGQYF	TRBV11-2	TRBJ2-5	-	-
TGTGCCAGAAGCTTGGGACTAGCGGGAGTGGGTAGCTCTGGGAGCACAGATACGCAGTATTTT	CARSLGLAGVGSSGSTDTQYF	TRBV5-3	TRBJ2-3	once	TRBD2
TGTGCCAGCAGCGTAGGCGGGCGTTTGGAAGGGACCCAGTACTTC	CASSVGGRLEGTQYF	TRBV9	TRBJ2-5	-	-
TGTGCCAGCAGCTCCCCAGAGATAACTAGCGGGAGCGGTAATGAGCAGTTCTTC	CASSSPEITSGSGNEQFF	TRBV5-4	TRBJ2-1	once	TRBD2